Below are 31 T cell receptor beta chains sequenced from a single sample in a study of blood T cell repertoires in COVID-19. The method was immunoSEQ multiplex PCR; TCRdb's version includes in-frame clones alone and lacks a portion of them. This sample has around 270,000 clones; approximately 89% occur once, and the top ten carry around 2.5%. The sequencing input was peripheral blood. The receptors here all came from a woman between 45 and 65 years old with acute or convalescent COVID-19.

The chain recombines TRBV12-3 or TRBV12-4 with TRBJ2-3; tentatively, D is TRBD2 (6 bases). V dropped 6 bases and J dropped 6 bases, with 10 bases sitting between them. The CDR3 is 12 residues long. The CDR3 nucleotides read TGTGCCAGCAGGGGGGGTGTGGATACGCAGTATTTT. Protein: CASRGGVDTQYF.

V gene TRBV7-2 combines with J gene TRBJ1-1, with D hard to call. The CDR3 runs to 14 residues. Germline V CDR1 and CDR2: SGHTA, FQGNSA. Trimming removed 5 bases from V and 5 bases from J, with 15 bases in between. The DNA of the CDR3 is TGTGCCAGCAGCATCCAAACCGTCGGGACTGAAGCTTTCTTT. This translates into CASSIQTVGTEAFF. Full variable domain (rest looked up from reference TRBV7-2 and TRBJ1-1): GAGVSQSPSNKVTEKGKDVELRCDPISGHTALYWYRQSLGQGLEFLIYFQGNSAPDKSGLPSDRFSAERTGGSVSTLTIQRTQQEDSAVYLCASSIQTVGTEAFFGQGTRLTVV.

The rearrangement joins TRBV19 to TRBJ1-5, with TRBD1 matching 7 bases. The ends lost 5 bases at V and 6 bases at J; junction bases unmatched: 13. Germline V CDR1 and CDR2: LNHDA, SQIVND (reference sequence). The CDR3 has 16 residues. CDR3 residues: CASSLRDRGSSQPQHF. The CDR3 nucleotides read TGTGCCAGTAGTCTCCGGGACAGAGGGAGTAGTCAGCCCCAGCATTTT.

The chain carries TRBV27 and TRBJ1-1; D might be TRBD1 (6 bases). The V end lost 3 bases, the J end lost 6 bases, and 14 bases lay between the germline ends. This CDR3 spans 14 amino acids. Germline lookup yields CDR1 MNHEY and CDR2 SMNVEV (reference sequence). The CDR3: CASSLNRELAEAFF. CDR3 nucleotide sequence: TGTGCCAGCAGTTTGAACAGGGAATTAGCTGAAGCTTTCTTT.

This chain connects TRBV29-1 to TRBJ2-6; D is possibly TRBD1 (6 bases). The CDR3 extends over 16 amino acids. The germline gives CDR1 SQVTM, CDR2 ANQGSEA. Trimming took 5 bases from V and 2 from J, leaving 16 bases between them. CDR3: CSVSFYRDAGANVLTF. DNA of the CDR3: TGCAGCGTTAGTTTTTACAGGGATGCTGGGGCCAACGTCCTGACTTTC. The entire variable domain, with the rest obtained from reference TRBV29-1 and TRBJ2-6, is as follows: SAVISQKPSRDICQRGTSLTIQCQVDSQVTMMFWYRQQPGQSLTLIATANQGSEATYESGFVIDKFPISRPNLTFSTLTVSNMSPEDSSIYLCSVSFYRDAGANVLTFGAGSRLTVL.

The J gene is TRBJ2-5, the V gene TRBV11-2; weak D call: TRBD2 (6 bases). CDR1 and CDR2 (germline): SGHAT, FQNNGV. CDR3 size: 15 residues. V lost 5 bases to trimming and J lost 7 bases, with 20 bases between them. Here the CDR3 reads CASSPAERFGGTQYF. For the CDR3, the DNA is TGTGCCAGCAGCCCCGCGGAGAGGTTCGGGGGGACCCAGTACTTC.

The DNA for the CDR3 is TGTGCCAGCAGTGCTAGGGCCCCCCCTAGCGGGAGATCCTACGAGCAGTACTTC. As protein: CASSARAPPSGRSYEQYF. The chain uses TRBV6-4 and TRBJ2-7; the match to TRBD2 covers 10 bases. V lost 4 bases to trimming and J lost 1 base; unmatched junction nucleotides: 13. The CDR3 spans 18 residues. Germline CDR1 is MRHNA and CDR2 is SNTAGT.

The gene calls are TRBV3-1 (or the pseudogene TRBV3-2) and TRBJ1-1; 9 nucleotides line up with TRBD1. Germline V gene lookup returns CDR1 LGHDT and CDR2 YNNKEL (reference sequence). The CDR3 loop spans 14 amino acids. With V trimmed by 7 bases and J by 9 bases, 12 bases remained unmatched. CDR3 sequence (DNA): TGTGCCAGCACCCGGAGGGGGGACAGGGAGAAAGCTTTCTTT. This sequence encodes CASTRRGDREKAFF.

In the case of this clone: Other DNA sequences in this sample translate to the same CDR3. CDR3 amino acids: CASRGTGGSYEQYF. The CDR3 DNA is TGTGCCAGCAGAGGGACAGGGGGCTCCTACGAGCAGTACTTC. The chain carries TRBV28 and TRBJ2-7, with 11 bases that match TRBD1. The CDR3 length is 14 residues. Germline V gives CDR1 MDHEN, CDR2 SYDVKM. V shed 6 bases, J shed 0 bases, and the junction held 1 base outside the gene matches. Full variable domain (outside the CDR3, taken from reference TRBV28 and TRBJ2-7): DVKVTQSSRYLVKRTGEKVFLECVQDMDHENMFWYRQDPGLGLRLIYFSYDVKMKEKGDIPEGYSVSREKKERFSLILESASTNQTSMYLCASRGTGGSYEQYFGPGTRLTVT.

The sample holds one count of this clone. V gene TRBV28 combines with J gene TRBJ2-2; no clear D gene. Germline V gives CDR1 MDHEN, CDR2 SYDVKM. This CDR3 spans 12 amino acids. The CDR3 reads CASSGSGGELFF. CDR3 DNA sequence: TGTGCTTCGTCGGGTTCGGGCGGGGAGCTGTTTTTT.

This chain links TRBV19 with TRBJ2-1; 7 bases map to TRBD1. J lost 4 bases, V lost 5 bases, and 8 bases had no gene match. The CDR3 is made up of 15 amino acids. Looked up from germline, CDR1 is LNHDA and CDR2 is SQIVND (reference sequence). In DNA, the CDR3 is TGTGCCAGTAGTCTGGGGACAGACTCTTACAATGAGCAGTTCTTC. Encoded protein: CASSLGTDSYNEQFF.

The gene calls are TRBV30 and TRBJ1-2, with 7 bases identical to TRBD1. Germline CDR1 and CDR2: GTSNPN and SVGIG (reference sequence). J was trimmed by 8 bases and V by 3 bases; bases with no gene match: 18. The CDR3 runs to 16 residues. CDR3 sequence (DNA): TGTGCCTGGAGCGCCCGCCGCGACAGGGCGGCGGCCGGCTACACCTTC. This sequence encodes CAWSARRDRAAAGYTF.

The J gene is TRBJ2-7, the V gene TRBV7-3, with 8 positions matching TRBD1. CDR3 length: 13 residues. The germline CDR1 and CDR2 sequences are SGHTA and FQGTGA. V shed 5 bases, J shed 6 bases, and the junction held 6 bases outside the gene matches. The CDR3 DNA is TGTGCCAGCAGCCCTTCCGGACAGGGCGAGCAGTACTTC. Translation: CASSPSGQGEQYF.

The rearrangement links TRBV29-1 to TRBJ2-7; 7 bases fit TRBD1. J was trimmed by 0 bases and V by 0 bases; bases with no gene match: 5. Germline CDR1 and CDR2: SQVTM and ANQGSEA. There are 15 residues in the CDR3. The CDR3, as DNA: TGCAGCGTTGAAGATGGACAGGATACCTCCTACGAGCAGTACTTC. It is translated as CSVEDGQDTSYEQYF.

J is TRBJ1-2 and V is TRBV18; 8 bases agree with TRBD1. V lost 4 bases and J lost 1; bases outside the gene matches: 11. Germline CDR1 KGHSH, CDR2 LQKENI. This CDR3 spans 17 amino acids. The CDR3 nucleotides read TGTGCCAGCTCACTCACTACGTCGGACAGGGTTAACTATGGCTACACCTTC. It yields the protein CASSLTTSDRVNYGYTF.

The chain couples TRBV6-2 or TRBV6-3 to TRBJ2-1; D is perhaps TRBD2 (6 bases). Germline V lookup: CDR1 MNHEY, CDR2 SVGEGT. The CDR3 loop spans 15 amino acids. Trimming removed 4 bases at V and 6 bases at J, with 16 bases between. The CDR3 protein is CASSFSGEGGNEQFF. DNA of the CDR3: TGTGCCAGCAGTTTTAGCGGAGAAGGAGGCAATGAGCAGTTCTTC.

The rearrangement joins TRBV5-4 to TRBJ1-4; D perhaps matches TRBD1 (5 bases). The CDR3 is 16 amino acids. The V end was cut by 4 bases, the J end by 1 base, with 14 bases between. CDR1 and CDR2 (germline): SGHNT, YYREEE (reference sequence). The CDR3 sequence: CASSELRGETNEKLFF. DNA for the CDR3: TGTGCCAGCAGCGAGCTACGGGGGGAAACTAATGAAAAACTGTTTTTT.

In this sample, this clone turned up a few times. The rearrangement links TRBV4-1 to TRBJ2-2; 11 bases agree with TRBD2. Germline loops: CDR1 MGHRA, CDR2 YSYEKL. This CDR3 has 18 amino acids. V shed 1 base, J shed 1 base, and the junction held 5 bases outside the gene matches. DNA of the CDR3: TGCGCCAGCAGCCAAGTCGGGCTAGCGGGGGGGAACACCGGGGAGCTGTTTTTT. This sequence encodes CASSQVGLAGGNTGELFF.

The chain has TRBV23-1 and TRBJ2-2; D remains ambiguous. TRBV23-1 is labeled an ORF, and its function is uncertain. Between the trimmed V and J ends, which lost 6 bases and 2 bases, there was a span of 10 bases. The CDR3 totals 14 residues. CDR3 nucleotide sequence: TGCGCCAGCAGACGAACTACAAACACCGGGGAGCTGTTTTTT. It yields the protein CASRRTTNTGELFF.

The J gene is TRBJ2-7, the V gene TRBV28; 9 bases are shared with TRBD2. Germline trimming cut 6 bases from V and 5 bases from J; bases unmatched to any gene: 8. The CDR3 runs to 14 residues. The germline CDR1 and CDR2 sequences are MDHEN and SYDVKM. Here the CDR3 reads CASRLSGSVDEQYF. CDR3 sequence (DNA): TGTGCCAGCAGACTTAGCGGGAGTGTCGACGAGCAGTACTTC.

The rearrangement uses TRBV7-2 and TRBJ2-5; D uncertain. Germline V gene sequence: CDR1 SGHTA, CDR2 FQGNSA. CDR3 length equals 14 residues. Trimming took 5 bases from V and 5 from J, leaving 15 bases between them. The CDR3 protein is CASSPGSPRETQYF. CDR3 DNA: TGTGCCAGCAGCCCCGGATCCCCCAGGGAGACCCAGTACTTC.

The chain recombines TRBV7-9 with TRBJ1-3; D perhaps matches TRBD1 (6 bases). This CDR3 is 16 amino acids long. Per germline, CDR1 SEHNR and CDR2 FQNEAQ (reference sequence). Trimming took 5 bases from V and 0 from J, leaving 14 bases between them. Here the CDR3 reads CASSTQGAPSGNTIYF. The CDR3 bases are TGTGCCAGCAGCACACAGGGAGCACCCTCTGGAAACACCATATATTTT.

The chain has TRBV19 and TRBJ1-4; 9 bases fit TRBD1. The CDR3 is 15 residues long. Germline assignment: CDR1 LNHDA and CDR2 SQIVND (reference sequence). J was trimmed by 7 bases and V by 4 bases; bases with no gene match: 7. The chain's CDR3 is CASSRNRGRGEKLFF. In DNA form, the CDR3 reads TGTGCCAGTAGTAGAAACAGGGGGCGCGGTGAAAAACTGTTTTTT. The full variable domain, with the rest looked up from reference TRBV19 and TRBJ1-4, is DGGITQSPKYLFRKEGQNVTLSCEQNLNHDAMYWYRQDPGQGLRLIYYSQIVNDFQKGDIAEGYSVSREKKESFPLTVTSAQKNPTAFYLCASSRNRGRGEKLFFGSGTQLSVL.

The chain couples TRBV9 to TRBJ1-2; no clear D gene. Deletions cut 0 bases from V and 1 base from J, with 4 bases between. Germline values: CDR1 SGDLS, CDR2 YYNGEE. The CDR3 has 13 residues. Here the CDR3 DNA reads TGTGCCAGCAGCGTAGGCAGTAACTATGGCTACACCTTC. It is translated as CASSVGSNYGYTF.

The chain uses TRBV7-9 and TRBJ2-3; D possibly corresponds to TRBD2 (5 bases). CDR3 length: 12 residues. Germline assignment: CDR1 SEHNR and CDR2 FQNEAQ (reference sequence). V lost 4 bases, J lost 5 bases, and 7 bases lay in between. CDR3 amino acids: CASSSGKDTQYF. The CDR3 bases are TGTGCCAGCAGCTCCGGGAAAGATACGCAGTATTTT. Full variable domain (remainder filled in from reference TRBV7-9 and TRBJ2-3): DTGVSQNPRHKITKRGQNVTFRCDPISEHNRLYWYRQTLGQGPEFLTYFQNEAQLEKSRLLSDRFSAERPKGSFSTLEIQRTEQGDSAMYLCASSSGKDTQYFGPGTRLTVL.

The chain couples TRBV4-2 to TRBJ1-3; D gene uncertain. The germline V gene encodes CDR1 LGHNA and CDR2 YNFKEQ. The CDR3 contains 14 residues. Trimming cost V 8 bases and J 2 bases, with 13 bases left between them. CDR3 nucleotide sequence: TGTGCCAGCCGACCCCTAGGCCCTGGAAACACCATATATTTT. As protein: CASRPLGPGNTIYF.

This chain uses TRBV2 with TRBJ2-7, with D possibly TRBD1 on 6 matching bases. Per germline, CDR1 SNHLY and CDR2 FYNNEI. This CDR3 comprises 15 residues. Trimming removed 6 bases at V and 3 bases at J, with 18 bases between. The chain's CDR3 is CASSGRGTSLYEQYF. The CDR3 nucleotides read TGTGCCAGCAGCGGAAGGGGGACCTCCCTCTACGAGCAGTACTTC.

This clone was counted only a few times. The chain joins TRBV6-5 to TRBJ1-5; D is unclear. Per the germline V gene, CDR1 is MNHEY and CDR2 is SVGAGI. The CDR3 runs to 13 residues. V was cut by 0 bases and J by 4 bases, with 4 bases left in between. This CDR3 reads CASSYSLNQPQHF. In DNA, the CDR3 is TGTGCCAGCAGTTACTCATTAAATCAGCCCCAGCATTTT.

The sample holds one count of this clone. The genes are TRBV21-1 and TRBJ2-7; the table assigns TRBD1, which was not confirmed against the DNA. TRBV21-1 is a documented pseudogene. The CDR3 extends over 14 amino acids. DNA of the CDR3: TGTGCCAGTCGGCCCGACAGGGAATGGTACGAGCAGTACTTC. Translating it yields CASRPDREWYEQYF.

The chain combines TRBV28 with TRBJ1-5; 8 bases agree with TRBD1. The CDR3 extends over 13 amino acids. The ends lost 10 bases at V and 5 bases at J; junction bases unmatched: 7. The V gene's germline CDR1 is MDHEN and CDR2 SYDVKM. CDR3 loop: CANAGTGDQPQHF. The CDR3 DNA follows: TGTGCCAATGCCGGGACAGGAGATCAGCCCCAGCATTTT.

The sample holds a few counts of this clone. The chain recombines TRBV19 with TRBJ1-1; D gene uncertain. Trimming shortened V by 5 bases and J by 0 bases, and 10 bases separated the two germline ends. The germline V gene encodes CDR1 LNHDA and CDR2 SQIVND (reference sequence). The CDR3 consists of 14 residues. This CDR3 is CASSEGWMNTEAFF. The DNA for the CDR3 is TGTGCCAGTAGTGAGGGTTGGATGAACACTGAAGCTTTCTTT.